Listed below are T cell receptor beta chains from one sample, sequenced in a study of T cell responses to AZD1222 COVID-19 vaccine. The table came from immunoSEQ multiplex PCR; TCRdb's copy has only in-frame clones and leaves some out. This repertoire shows 150,000 to 200,000 clones, around 90% found once; its top ten account for about 1.5%. Sequencing was performed on peripheral blood, taken on day 0 of AZD1222 vaccination. All receptors come from an adult in good health. Both conserved end residues are part of each CDR3. Fields, in order: clone size, V gene, D gene, J gene, CDR3 protein, CDR3 DNA. D genes are given only for firm matches. Clone size is shown for a subset of rows, as once, few, many or a class of expanded clone.

clone_size: .
v_call: TRBV7-3
d_call: .
j_call: TRBJ1-1
cdr3_aa: CASSLQGSTEAFF
cdr3_nt: TGTGCCAGCAGCTTGCAGGGGTCCACTGAAGCTTTCTTT

clone_size: .
v_call: TRBV7-9
d_call: TRBD1
j_call: TRBJ2-7
cdr3_aa: CASSHDRAYEQYF
cdr3_nt: TGTGCCAGCAGCCACGACAGGGCTTACGAGCAGTACTTC

clone_size: once
v_call: TRBV2
d_call: .
j_call: TRBJ1-2
cdr3_aa: CASSPTGGGYGYTF
cdr3_nt: TGTGCCAGCAGCCCGACAGGAGGAGGGTATGGCTACACCTTC

clone_size: .
v_call: TRBV29-1
d_call: TRBD2
j_call: TRBJ2-3
cdr3_aa: CSVLRTSGRDTQYF
cdr3_nt: TGCAGCGTTCTACGGACTAGCGGGAGGGATACGCAGTATTTT

clone_size: .
v_call: TRBV6-1
d_call: TRBD1
j_call: TRBJ1-6
cdr3_aa: CASSKAAGTGNNSPLHF
cdr3_nt: TGTGCCAGCAGTAAAGCAGCCGGGACAGGGAATAATTCACCCCTCCACTTT

clone_size: few
v_call: TRBV9
d_call: .
j_call: TRBJ2-5
cdr3_aa: CASSVHTGSETQYF
cdr3_nt: TGTGCCAGCAGCGTACACACCGGCTCTGAGACCCAGTACTTC

clone_size: once
v_call: TRBV2
d_call: TRBD2
j_call: TRBJ2-2
cdr3_aa: CASGSGGLNTGELFF
cdr3_nt: TGTGCCAGCGGTAGCGGGGGCCTAAACACCGGGGAGCTGTTTTTT

clone_size: once
v_call: TRBV19
d_call: .
j_call: TRBJ1-2
cdr3_aa: CASRGDGTLNYGYTF
cdr3_nt: TGTGCCAGCCGCGGCGACGGAACCCTTAACTATGGCTACACCTTC

clone_size: .
v_call: TRBV19
d_call: TRBD1
j_call: TRBJ2-3
cdr3_aa: CASSARTGGDFDTQYF
cdr3_nt: TGTGCCAGTAGTGCCCGGACAGGGGGTGATTTTGATACGCAGTATTTT

clone_size: .
v_call: TRBV10-2
d_call: .
j_call: TRBJ2-3
cdr3_aa: CASSDPRAPADTQYF
cdr3_nt: TGCGCCAGCAGTGACCCGCGGGCCCCCGCAGATACGCAGTATTTT

clone_size: .
v_call: TRBV9
d_call: .
j_call: TRBJ2-2
cdr3_aa: CASSVRSNTGELFF
cdr3_nt: TGTGCCAGCAGCGTTAGGTCGAACACCGGGGAGCTGTTTTTT

clone_size: .
v_call: TRBV6-1
d_call: .
j_call: TRBJ1-2
cdr3_aa: CASSELGWYGYTF
cdr3_nt: TGTGCCAGCAGTGAACTGGGATGGTATGGCTACACCTTC

clone_size: .
v_call: TRBV6-2/TRBV6-3
d_call: TRBD2
j_call: TRBJ2-7
cdr3_aa: CASSSPASGINYEQYF
cdr3_nt: TGTGCCAGCAGTTCCCCGGCTAGCGGGATAAACTACGAGCAGTACTTC

clone_size: .
v_call: TRBV18
d_call: .
j_call: TRBJ1-1
cdr3_aa: CASSPNRMNTEAFF
cdr3_nt: TGTGCCAGCTCACCGAACAGGATGAACACTGAAGCTTTCTTT

clone_size: .
v_call: TRBV7-2
d_call: .
j_call: TRBJ1-5
cdr3_aa: CASSSPGPSSNQPQHF
cdr3_nt: TGTGCCAGCAGCTCCCCGGGACCGAGTAGCAATCAGCCCCAGCATTTT

clone_size: .
v_call: TRBV6-5
d_call: .
j_call: TRBJ1-2
cdr3_aa: CASKGQGKGYTF
cdr3_nt: TGTGCCAGCAAGGGGCAGGGAAAGGGCTACACCTTC

clone_size: .
v_call: TRBV2
d_call: .
j_call: TRBJ1-2
cdr3_aa: CASLKDSYGYTF
cdr3_nt: TGTGCCAGCCTAAAGGACAGCTATGGCTACACCTTC

clone_size: .
v_call: TRBV30
d_call: .
j_call: TRBJ1-6
cdr3_aa: CAWSVGQDKTPLHF
cdr3_nt: TGTGCCTGGAGTGTGGGGCAGGATAAGACACCCCTCCACTTT

clone_size: .
v_call: TRBV28
d_call: TRBD2
j_call: TRBJ2-5
cdr3_aa: CASSVLTSGVYQETQYF
cdr3_nt: TGTGCCAGCAGTGTCCTGACTAGCGGGGTGTACCAAGAGACCCAGTACTTC

clone_size: .
v_call: TRBV11-2
d_call: .
j_call: TRBJ2-1
cdr3_aa: CASSLEYRANEQFF
cdr3_nt: TGTGCCAGCAGCTTAGAGTACAGGGCTAATGAGCAGTTCTTC

clone_size: .
v_call: TRBV5-1
d_call: .
j_call: TRBJ2-2
cdr3_aa: CASSQTTGLGTGELFF
cdr3_nt: TGCGCCAGCAGCCAAACTACAGGACTGGGCACCGGGGAGCTGTTTTTT

clone_size: .
v_call: TRBV5-4
d_call: .
j_call: TRBJ1-4
cdr3_aa: CASSLDRSTNEKLFF
cdr3_nt: TGTGCCAGCAGCTTGGACCGTAGCACTAATGAAAAACTGTTTTTT

clone_size: .
v_call: TRBV6-6
d_call: .
j_call: TRBJ1-5
cdr3_aa: CASSYEGGSNQPQHF
cdr3_nt: TGTGCCAGCAGTTACGAGGGTGGGAGCAATCAGCCCCAGCATTTT

clone_size: .
v_call: TRBV6-5
d_call: .
j_call: TRBJ1-5
cdr3_aa: CASSLLGAGNQPQHF
cdr3_nt: TGTGCCAGCAGTTTGCTGGGGGCAGGCAATCAGCCCCAGCATTTT

clone_size: .
v_call: TRBV6-1
d_call: TRBD1
j_call: TRBJ1-1
cdr3_aa: CASSEGDRGLGAFF
cdr3_nt: TGTGCCAGCAGCGAAGGGGACAGGGGGCTCGGAGCTTTCTTT

clone_size: few
v_call: TRBV5-1
d_call: TRBD1
j_call: TRBJ2-5
cdr3_aa: CASSLGQAQLTGTQYF
cdr3_nt: TGCGCCAGCAGCCTGGGACAGGCTCAGTTAACCGGGACCCAGTACTTC

clone_size: .
v_call: TRBV7-3
d_call: .
j_call: TRBJ2-6
cdr3_aa: CASSSTVTGANVLTF
cdr3_nt: TGTGCCAGCAGCTCGACAGTCACTGGGGCCAACGTCCTGACTTTC

clone_size: .
v_call: TRBV5-1
d_call: TRBD1
j_call: TRBJ1-3
cdr3_aa: CASSLEGTGTWNTIYF
cdr3_nt: TGCGCCAGCAGCTTGGAAGGGACAGGGACCTGGAACACCATATATTTT

clone_size: .
v_call: TRBV28
d_call: .
j_call: TRBJ1-5
cdr3_aa: CASSLSLAGNQPQHF
cdr3_nt: TGTGCCAGCAGTTTATCGCTCGCAGGGAATCAGCCCCAGCATTTT

clone_size: .
v_call: TRBV5-4
d_call: .
j_call: TRBJ2-5
cdr3_aa: CASSLEETQYF
cdr3_nt: TGTGCCAGCAGCTTAGAGGAGACCCAGTACTTC

clone_size: .
v_call: TRBV28
d_call: .
j_call: TRBJ2-1
cdr3_aa: CASSFWTVGNEQFF
cdr3_nt: TGTGCCAGCAGTTTCTGGACAGTGGGCAATGAGCAGTTCTTC

clone_size: .
v_call: TRBV5-1
d_call: TRBD1
j_call: TRBJ1-1
cdr3_aa: CASGQGSVNTEAFF
cdr3_nt: TGCGCCAGTGGACAGGGGAGTGTTAACACTGAAGCTTTCTTT

clone_size: .
v_call: TRBV10-2
d_call: .
j_call: TRBJ2-7
cdr3_aa: CASSVGSSYEQYF
cdr3_nt: TGCGCCAGCAGTGTGGGCAGCTCCTACGAGCAGTACTTC

clone_size: .
v_call: TRBV3-1/TRBV3-2
d_call: .
j_call: TRBJ1-6
cdr3_aa: CASSQFGQGIDSPLHF
cdr3_nt: TGTGCCAGCAGCCAATTCGGGCAGGGGATAGATTCACCCCTCCACTTT

clone_size: once
v_call: TRBV9
d_call: TRBD2
j_call: TRBJ2-3
cdr3_aa: CASSVAAGGVDTQYF
cdr3_nt: TGTGCCAGCAGCGTAGCGGCGGGAGGGGTTGATACGCAGTATTTT

clone_size: .
v_call: TRBV5-1
d_call: .
j_call: TRBJ1-2
cdr3_aa: CASSRGKDYGYTF
cdr3_nt: TGCGCCAGCAGCAGGGGGAAGGACTATGGCTACACCTTC

clone_size: .
v_call: TRBV9
d_call: TRBD1
j_call: TRBJ1-1
cdr3_aa: CASSAGQLNTEAFF
cdr3_nt: TGTGCCAGCAGCGCGGGACAGTTGAACACTGAAGCTTTCTTT

clone_size: .
v_call: TRBV7-2
d_call: .
j_call: TRBJ2-7
cdr3_aa: CASSKGGYEQYF
cdr3_nt: TGTGCCAGCAGCAAGGGGGGCTACGAGCAGTACTTC

clone_size: .
v_call: TRBV19
d_call: .
j_call: TRBJ2-2
cdr3_aa: CASSPRVAGELFF
cdr3_nt: TGTGCCAGTAGTCCCCGGGTCGCCGGGGAGCTGTTTTTT

clone_size: .
v_call: TRBV28
d_call: .
j_call: TRBJ1-2
cdr3_aa: CATESVGYTF
cdr3_nt: TGTGCCACCGAGTCTGTCGGCTACACCTTC

clone_size: few
v_call: TRBV6-2/TRBV6-3
d_call: .
j_call: TRBJ1-2
cdr3_aa: CASSYRGERYGYTF
cdr3_nt: TGTGCCAGCAGTTACCGCGGGGAACGCTATGGCTACACCTTC

clone_size: .
v_call: TRBV28
d_call: .
j_call: TRBJ1-1
cdr3_aa: CASSQMNTEAFF
cdr3_nt: TGTGCCAGCAGTCAAATGAACACTGAAGCTTTCTTT

clone_size: .
v_call: TRBV19
d_call: TRBD1
j_call: TRBJ1-2
cdr3_aa: CRGLIYGYTF
cdr3_nt: TGTAGGGGGCTTATCTATGGCTACACCTTC

clone_size: .
v_call: TRBV15
d_call: .
j_call: TRBJ2-5
cdr3_aa: CATSRGETQYF
cdr3_nt: TGTGCCACCAGCAGGGGGGAGACCCAGTACTTC

clone_size: .
v_call: TRBV9
d_call: .
j_call: TRBJ2-6
cdr3_aa: CASSGSRDARESGANVLTF
cdr3_nt: TGTGCCAGCAGCGGGAGCCGGGACGCACGAGAATCTGGGGCCAACGTCCTGACTTTC

clone_size: few
v_call: TRBV12-3/TRBV12-4
d_call: .
j_call: TRBJ1-5
cdr3_aa: CASSFKSGQPQHF
cdr3_nt: TGTGCCAGCAGTTTCAAGAGCGGTCAGCCCCAGCATTTT

clone_size: .
v_call: TRBV5-1
d_call: .
j_call: TRBJ2-3
cdr3_aa: CASSLDGAVGDTQYF
cdr3_nt: TGCGCCAGCAGCTTGGATGGCGCCGTCGGAGATACGCAGTATTTT

clone_size: few
v_call: TRBV7-8
d_call: TRBD1
j_call: TRBJ2-7
cdr3_aa: CASSLGGGTGGYEQYF
cdr3_nt: TGTGCCAGCAGCTTAGGTGGCGGGACAGGGGGCTACGAGCAGTACTTC

clone_size: .
v_call: TRBV28
d_call: TRBD1
j_call: TRBJ1-5
cdr3_aa: CASNDRDQPQHF
cdr3_nt: TGTGCCAGCAACGACAGGGATCAGCCCCAGCATTTT

clone_size: .
v_call: TRBV2
d_call: .
j_call: TRBJ2-3
cdr3_aa: CASPRGATDTQYF
cdr3_nt: TGTGCCAGCCCTAGGGGGGCCACAGATACGCAGTATTTT

clone_size: once
v_call: TRBV19
d_call: .
j_call: TRBJ1-1
cdr3_aa: CASSIDMVVPGGRTEAFF
cdr3_nt: TGTGCCAGTAGTATAGATATGGTCGTCCCGGGGGGGAGGACTGAAGCTTTCTTT

clone_size: .
v_call: TRBV6-1
d_call: TRBD1
j_call: TRBJ1-2
cdr3_aa: CASSEGGQGAINYGYTF
cdr3_nt: TGTGCCAGCAGTGAGGGCGGACAGGGGGCGATCAACTATGGCTACACCTTC